This T cell receptor beta chain originates from a study of OX40 agonist ivuxolimab in advanced cancers. With 0 bases removed from V and 5 bases from J, the gap between germline ends came to 9 bases. Germline values: CDR1 SGHKS, CDR2 YYEKEE (reference sequence). CDR3 size: 14 residues. In the case of this clone: Its matching antigen is unknown.

Points from the study as a whole: It was also the case that some nonresponders had low normalized T-cell clonal expansion.

Some clones are missing from TCRdb's copy, which holds only in-frame ones; the method was immunoSEQ multiplex PCR. The data show roughly 100,000 clones, about 85% seen once. This receptor was identified in an adult with an advanced solid tumor such as melanoma, head and neck, liver or kidney cancer. This sequence joins TRBV5-5 and TRBJ1-5, with D maybe TRBD1 (5 bases). The sequencing used CD4+ or CD8+ T cells sorted from blood, collected in a trial of the OX40 agonist ivuxolimab. The CDR3 DNA sequence: TGTGCCAGCAGCTTGGAGCCAGGGCATCAGCCCCAGCATTTT. This gives the protein CASSLEPGHQPQHF.